The source of this T cell receptor beta chain is a study of graft-versus-host responses after intestinal transplantation. Study-level background: The transplants performed in recipients were multivisceral, liver-intestinal, or isolated intestinal. For around 3 years after anti-thymocyte globulin induction, all recipients took tacrolimus and steroids. General observations from the study: Individuals carrying graft-donor T cell macrochimerism showed high graft-versus-host to host-versus-graft clonal ratios in allografts. Among recipient marrow samples, GvH clones were found; some appeared first in ileum or blood.

Only in-frame clones appear in the TCRdb table, and some are missing; sequencing was by immunoSEQ multiplex PCR. Of 8,000 to 10,000 clones listed, approximately 86% are singletons. As regards this clone: Antigen specificity is unknown.

Once graft tissue had been processed, intraepithelial and lamina propria lymphocytes were released. Germline V lookup: CDR1 SGHDT, CDR2 YYEEEE. J gave up 1 base and V 0 bases, and 10 bases lay outside the gene matches. This CDR3 comprises 18 residues. This receptor was obtained from a human patient who received an intestinal transplant, so some T cells may come from the graft donor. V gene TRBV5-6 combines with J gene TRBJ2-5; TRBD1 matches 9 bases. The material was ileum tissue, obtained 729 days after intestinal transplantation. This CDR3 reads CASSLAGTGGVIQETQYF. The CDR3 DNA sequence: TGTGCCAGCAGCTTGGCCGGCACAGGGGGCGTGATCCAAGAGACCCAGTACTTC. The whole variable domain, remainder taken from reference TRBV5-6 and TRBJ2-5, is DAGVTQSPTHLIKTRGQQVTLRCSPKSGHDTVSWYQQALGQGPQFIFQYYEEEERQRGNFPDRFSGHQFPNYSSELNVNALLLGDSALYLCASSLAGTGGVIQETQYFGPGTRLLVL.